A selection of T cell receptor beta chains follows, all from one sample in a study of spatial heterogeneity in lung cancer. TCRdb itself ran the 5' RACE reads through MiXCR, one entry per CDR3 protein. Of roughly 39,000 distinct CDR3 sequences listed, around 6.5% are singletons. The sequences come from PBMCs, collected at surgery. These receptors were obtained from a female donor with early-stage non-small cell lung cancer. Both conserved end residues are part of each CDR3. D genes are given only for firm matches. The size of a clone is reported for some rows only, either as once, few or many, or as a class for expanded clones.

.	.	TRBV6-4	TRBJ2-3	TGTGCCAGCAGTGTGACGACCCTGGGCACAGATACGCAGTATTTT	CASSVTTLGTDTQYF
TRBD1	many	TRBV28	TRBJ2-5	TGTGCCAGCAGTTACGGAACAGGGGGCCCGGAGACCCAGTACTTC	CASSYGTGGPETQYF
TRBD1	many	TRBV11-2	TRBJ1-5	TGTGCCAGCAGCTTAGGACAGGGCGGGGGCAATCAGCCCCAGCATTTT	CASSLGQGGGNQPQHF
.	many	TRBV20-1	TRBJ1-1	TGCAGTGCTAGAGATTTCGTGTCCGGGGGCACTGAAGCTTTCTTT	CSARDFVSGGTEAFF
TRBD1	.	TRBV20-1	TRBJ2-7	TGCAGTGCTAGAGATCCGACAGGGGCCTCCTACGAGCAGTACTTC	CSARDPTGASYEQYF
.	.	TRBV6-5	TRBJ2-6	TGTGCCAGCAGTTACTCGGGATCTGGGGCCAACGTCCTGACTTTC	CASSYSGSGANVLTF
TRBD1	medium-sized	TRBV10-3	TRBJ2-2	TGTGCCATCAGTGAGTCGTCAGGGGGTAACACCGGGGAGCTGTTTTTT	CAISESSGGNTGELFF
.	many	TRBV20-1	TRBJ2-7	TGCAGTGCCCTGGATGGGGGTCACCCCTCCTACGAGCAGTACTTC	CSALDGGHPSYEQYF
.	few	TRBV2	TRBJ1-2	TGTGCCAGCAGTGTCTTGACAGAGGCTGGCTACACCTTC	CASSVLTEAGYTF
.	few	TRBV18	TRBJ1-3	TGTGCCAGCTCACCGTCCGGGTCATCGGCTGGAAACACCATATATTTT	CASSPSGSSAGNTIYF
TRBD1	few	TRBV5-1	TRBJ1-1	TGCGCCAGCAGATACACAGGGGGTGACACTGAAGCTTTCTTT	CASRYTGGDTEAFF
.	many	TRBV6-5	TRBJ1-2	TGTGCCAGCACCAGACAGACTTCACACCGCTATGGCTACACCTTC	CASTRQTSHRYGYTF
.	few	TRBV6-1	TRBJ1-2	TGTGCCAGCTTAAAAGGGCTCTCCTTAAACTATGGCTACACCTTC	CASLKGLSLNYGYTF
TRBD2	.	TRBV7-3	TRBJ2-3	TGTGCCAGCAGCCATCGCGGGGGGAACACAGATACGCAGTATTTT	CASSHRGGNTDTQYF
.	many	TRBV20-1	TRBJ2-3	TGCAGTGCCGGAGTGAGGGGAAGCACAGATACGCAGTATTTT	CSAGVRGSTDTQYF
.	many	TRBV6-5	TRBJ1-1	TGTGCCAGCAGTACCCGGGCCCGAACGAACACTGAAGCTTTCTTT	CASSTRARTNTEAFF
TRBD2	.	TRBV5-1	TRBJ2-6	TGCGCCAGCAGCCCAGCGGGGCAATCTGGGGCCAACGTCCTGACTTTC	CASSPAGQSGANVLTF
TRBD2	.	TRBV4-1	TRBJ2-7	TGCGCCAGCAGCCAGGGACTAGCGGGGGGCCACTCCTACGAGCAGTACTTC	CASSQGLAGGHSYEQYF
TRBD2	few	TRBV20-1	TRBJ2-5	TGCAGTGCTAGAGGGACTAGCGATCAGACCCAGTACTTC	CSARGTSDQTQYF
TRBD2	once	TRBV6-2/TRBV6-3	TRBJ2-7	TGTGCCAGCCCTAGCGGGGGGGCCCTCACGCACGAGCAGTACTTC	CASPSGGALTHEQYF
.	.	TRBV18	TRBJ1-4	TGTGCCAGCTCACCAAATCTGGACGCGGCGGAAAAACTGTTTTTT	CASSPNLDAAEKLFF
TRBD1	.	TRBV29-1	TRBJ2-5	TGCAGCGTCATGGGACAGCAAGAGACCCAGTACTTC	CSVMGQQETQYF
.	many	TRBV7-2	TRBJ2-7	TGTGCCAGCAGCCGCGAGAGCTCCTACGAGCAGTACTTC	CASSRESSYEQYF
TRBD1	many	TRBV7-2	TRBJ2-7	TGTGCCAGCAGCTCACAGGGGTTAAGCTACGAGCAGTACTTC	CASSSQGLSYEQYF
.	.	TRBV6-2/TRBV6-3	TRBJ2-7	TGTGCCAGCAGCCTCGAACCCCCTGGCGAGCAGTACTTC	CASSLEPPGEQYF
.	many	TRBV20-1	TRBJ1-1	TGCAGTGCTATAGGCGACAGGTCAAACACTGAAGCTTTCTTT	CSAIGDRSNTEAFF
.	many	TRBV12-3/TRBV12-4	TRBJ1-1	TGTGCCAGCAGCCTCCAGGTCACTGAAGCTTTCTTT	CASSLQVTEAFF
TRBD2	.	TRBV12-3/TRBV12-4	TRBJ2-3	TGTGCCAGCAATGCACAAGCGGGGGCCCCGGAAGATACGCAGTATTTT	CASNAQAGAPEDTQYF
.	.	TRBV7-9	TRBJ1-1	TGTGCCAGCAGCCCCACAAAGGCCGGGGACACTGAAGCTTTCTTT	CASSPTKAGDTEAFF
.	.	TRBV20-1	TRBJ1-1	TGCAGTGCCCTCACTGGGGGGTTCGCTGAAGCTTTCTTT	CSALTGGFAEAFF
.	many	TRBV29-1	TRBJ1-2	TGCAGCGTTGAAGATCGGGAACGCCCTGGCTACACCTTC	CSVEDRERPGYTF
TRBD1	many	TRBV2	TRBJ1-1	TGTGCCAGCAGGGGACAGGGGTGGGCTGAAGCTTTCTTT	CASRGQGWAEAFF
.	many	TRBV5-1	TRBJ1-1	TGCGCCAGCAGCTTGGCAAGAATGAACACTGAAGCTTTCTTT	CASSLARMNTEAFF
.	many	TRBV3-1	TRBJ1-5	TGTGCCAGCAGCCAAGATCGGGTACGCCAGCCCCAGCATTTT	CASSQDRVRQPQHF
.	many	TRBV5-1	TRBJ2-7	TGCGCCAGCAGCTTGGGGGAGTACGAGCAGTACTTC	CASSLGEYEQYF
.	many	TRBV28	TRBJ1-2	TGTGCCAGCAGTCACGACATGAACTATGGCTACACCTTC	CASSHDMNYGYTF
.	.	TRBV5-1	TRBJ1-2	TGCGCCAGCGGACAGTTAGCTAACTATGGCTACACCTTC	CASGQLANYGYTF
.	.	TRBV12-3/TRBV12-4	TRBJ2-1	TGTGCCAGCAGAGGACAGTTCTCCTACAATGAGCAGTTCTTC	CASRGQFSYNEQFF
.	.	TRBV11-2	TRBJ2-1	TGTGCCAGCAGCCGAACTCAGGTGGCCAATGAGCAGTTCTTC	CASSRTQVANEQFF
.	few	TRBV5-4	TRBJ1-6	TGTGCCAGCAGCTTGGAGGCTTTGGGGGTTCGGGCGAGCTCCTATAATTCACCCCTCCACTTT	CASSLEALGVRASSYNSPLHF